This TCR beta chain was documented in a study of T cell responses to AZD1222 COVID-19 vaccine. Study-wide points: Among spike-specific TCRs, nearly half reportedly target unmutated variant regions.

Sequenced by immunoSEQ multiplex PCR; TCRdb stores in-frame clones only, minus some. The sample has about 120,000 clones, around nine tenths seen once. Note on this clone: Its antigen is unknown.

Germline lookup yields CDR1 SGHAT and CDR2 FQNNGV. Deletions cut 2 bases from V and 10 bases from J, with 3 bases between. There are 11 residues in the CDR3. The genes are TRBV11-2 and TRBJ1-6, with D hard to call. Specimen: peripheral blood, collected on day 0 of AZD1222 vaccination. This receptor was taken from an adult in good health. The CDR3: CASSLSSPLHF. The CDR3 region has the DNA TGTGCCAGCAGCTTATCATCACCCCTCCACTTT.